What follows are 10 T cell receptor beta chains derived from one specimen sequenced in a study of shared clonotypes between healthy human individuals. It was CD45RO-negative cells, positively selected for CCR7, that made up naive CD8 cells, with terminally differentiated effector memory CD45RA+ cells excluded. Clones were sequenced by immunoSEQ multiplex PCR, and TCRdb holds only the in-frame ones, with some missing. The sample shows about 800,000 clones, roughly 96% of them seen only once. The sample was naive CD8+ T cells sorted from blood. The receptors were gathered from a man aged 30 to 45 in good health.

The DNA of the CDR3 is TGCGCCAGCAGCGGGGGCTACTCGAGCACAGATACGCAGTATTTT. Residues: CASSGGYSSTDTQYF. V gene TRBV5-1 combines with J gene TRBJ2-3; D perhaps matches TRBD1 (6 bases). The CDR3 sequence is 15 residues long. V was clipped by 4 bases and J by 0 bases, with 12 bases between them. Germline V lookup: CDR1 SGHRS, CDR2 YFSETQ.

A remark on this clone: The same CDR3 is also encoded by other DNA sequences in this sample. The chain employs TRBV9 and TRBJ2-2, with no clear D. Germline assignment: CDR1 SGDLS and CDR2 YYNGEE. Trimming pared 1 base from V and 5 bases from J, leaving 6 bases between. This CDR3 is built from 13 residues. The DNA for the CDR3 is TGTGCCAGCAGCGTATCCGGTACCGGGGAGCTGTTTTTT. Protein product: CASSVSGTGELFF.

The chain combines TRBV7-9 with TRBJ1-1; 11 positions agree with TRBD1. V lost 5 bases and J lost 5; bases outside the gene matches: 4. The CDR3 consists of 14 residues. Germline CDR1 SEHNR, CDR2 FQNEAQ (reference sequence). CDR3 protein: CASSTGTGGTEAFF. CDR3 DNA sequence: TGTGCCAGCAGCACCGGGACAGGGGGAACTGAAGCTTTCTTT. Combining the CDR3 with reference TRBV7-9 and TRBJ1-1 gives the whole variable domain DTGVSQNPRHKITKRGQNVTFRCDPISEHNRLYWYRQTLGQGPEFLTYFQNEAQLEKSRLLSDRFSAERPKGSFSTLEIQRTEQGDSAMYLCASSTGTGGTEAFFGQGTRLTVV.

The gene calls are TRBV11-2 and TRBJ2-7; no firm D call. Trimming took 5 bases from V and 2 from J, leaving 13 bases between them. Germline V gene data show CDR1 as SGHAT and CDR2 as FQNNGV. CDR3 length: 14 amino acids. The chain's CDR3 is CASSRAVGTYEQYF. For the CDR3, the DNA is TGTGCCAGCAGCAGAGCTGTTGGGACCTACGAGCAGTACTTC.

The V call is TRBV7-6, the J call TRBJ2-3, with D hard to call. The CDR3 is 14 residues long. V shed 3 bases and J shed 4 bases, with 11 bases lying between them. Germline-derived CDR1 and CDR2 are SGHVS and FNYEAQ. In DNA form, the CDR3 reads TGTGCCAGCAGCTTCAAAGGTGGGGCAGATACGCAGTATTTT. Translated, it gives CASSFKGGADTQYF.

This clone showed up just a few times. This sequence joins TRBV29-1 and TRBJ2-7; TRBD2 might be the D (6 bases). Trimming took off 2 bases at V and 4 bases at J, with 15 bases between the two ends. Germline CDR1 is SQVTM and CDR2 is ANQGSEA. This CDR3 has 14 amino acids. Here the CDR3 reads CSVEISAGIYEQYF. As DNA, the CDR3 is TGCAGCGTTGAAATCTCCGCGGGGATTTACGAGCAGTACTTC.

This clone came up once. The rearrangement uses TRBV7-2 and TRBJ2-7, with D tentatively TRBD2 (6 bases). The CDR3 is 15 residues long. Germline V gene lookup returns CDR1 SGHTA and CDR2 FQGNSA. V was pared by 6 bases and J by 1 base, with 16 bases between. The CDR3 is CASSSSDYASYEQYF. CDR3 nucleotide sequence: TGTGCCAGCAGTTCTAGCGACTACGCTTCCTACGAGCAGTACTTC.

Notes on this clone: A read error may be the cause here, since a much bigger clone is one base away. Other DNA sequences from this sample encode an identical CDR3 as well. The rearrangement joins TRBV7-2 to TRBJ2-7; the match to TRBD1 covers 7 bases. Per germline, CDR1 SGHTA and CDR2 FQGNSA. This CDR3 is 12 amino acids long. The V and J ends lost 5 bases and 3 bases, in that order; junction bases with no gene match: 1. Here the CDR3 reads CASSGDSYEQYF. CDR3 DNA: TGTGCCAGCAGCGGGGACAGCTACGAGCAGTACTTC.

This clone was found a few times. This sample also contains other DNA sequences that code for the same CDR3. This rearrangement joins TRBV9 to TRBJ2-2; D is unclear. Germline values: CDR1 SGDLS, CDR2 YYNGEE. Trimming removed 0 bases from V and 1 base from J, with 4 bases in between. CDR3 length: 14 amino acids. Here the CDR3 reads CASSVGGNTGELFF. The CDR3 DNA reads as TGTGCCAGCAGCGTAGGAGGGAACACCGGGGAGCTGTTTTTT.

The J gene is TRBJ2-3, the V gene TRBV27, with a weak D call TRBD2 (6 bases). Germline loops: CDR1 MNHEY, CDR2 SMNVEV (reference sequence). Trimming cost V 8 bases and J 1 base, with 16 bases left between them. CDR3 size: 15 residues. In DNA, the CDR3 is TGTGCCAGCGGTGGGGGGTTTAGGGGCACAGATACGCAGTATTTT. It translates to CASGGGFRGTDTQYF.